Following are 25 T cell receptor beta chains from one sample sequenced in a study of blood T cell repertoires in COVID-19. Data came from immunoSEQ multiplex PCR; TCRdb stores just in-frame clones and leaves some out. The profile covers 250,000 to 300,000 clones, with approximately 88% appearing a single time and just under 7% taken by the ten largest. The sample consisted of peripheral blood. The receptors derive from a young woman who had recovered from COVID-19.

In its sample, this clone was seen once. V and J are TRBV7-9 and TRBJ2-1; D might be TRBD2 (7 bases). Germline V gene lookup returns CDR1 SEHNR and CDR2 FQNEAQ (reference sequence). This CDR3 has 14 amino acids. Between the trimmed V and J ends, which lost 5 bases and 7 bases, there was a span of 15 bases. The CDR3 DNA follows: TGTGCCAGCAGCCAAGGGGGAGGGAGGAATGAGCAGTTCTTC. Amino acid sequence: CASSQGGGRNEQFF.

The CDR3, as DNA: TGCGCCAGCAGCCATACGGACGCCAGGGCAGATACGCAGTATTTT. Its translation is CASSHTDARADTQYF. V usage is TRBV5-1 and J usage is TRBJ2-3, with D perhaps TRBD1 (5 bases). Germline values: CDR1 SGHRS, CDR2 YFSETQ. This CDR3 spans 15 amino acids. V was clipped by 4 bases and J by 4 bases, with 16 bases between them.

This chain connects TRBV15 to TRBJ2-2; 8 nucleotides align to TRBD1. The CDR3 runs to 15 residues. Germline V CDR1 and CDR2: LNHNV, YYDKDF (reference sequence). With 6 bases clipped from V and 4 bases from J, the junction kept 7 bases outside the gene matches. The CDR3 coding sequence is TGTGCCACCAGAAACCGACAGGGGTTCACCGGGGAGCTGTTTTTT. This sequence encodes CATRNRQGFTGELFF.

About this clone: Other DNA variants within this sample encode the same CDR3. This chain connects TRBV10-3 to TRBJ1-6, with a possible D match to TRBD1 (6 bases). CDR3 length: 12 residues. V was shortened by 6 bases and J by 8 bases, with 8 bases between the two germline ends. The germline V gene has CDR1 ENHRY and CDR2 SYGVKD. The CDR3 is CAIRAGDSPLHF. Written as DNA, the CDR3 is TGTGCCATCAGGGCAGGGGATTCACCCCTCCACTTT.

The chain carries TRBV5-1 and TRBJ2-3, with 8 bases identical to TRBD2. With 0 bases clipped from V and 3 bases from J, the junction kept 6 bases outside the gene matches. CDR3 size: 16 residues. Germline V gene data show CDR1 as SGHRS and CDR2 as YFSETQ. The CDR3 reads CASSLGGLGQTDTQYF. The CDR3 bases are TGCGCCAGCAGCTTGGGGGGACTAGGGCAAACAGATACGCAGTATTTT.

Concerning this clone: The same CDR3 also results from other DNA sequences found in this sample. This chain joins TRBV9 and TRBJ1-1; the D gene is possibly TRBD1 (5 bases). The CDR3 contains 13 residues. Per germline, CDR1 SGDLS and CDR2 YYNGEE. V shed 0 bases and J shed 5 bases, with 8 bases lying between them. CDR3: CASSVGGRTEAFF. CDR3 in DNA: TGTGCCAGCAGCGTAGGGGGGAGGACTGAAGCTTTCTTT.

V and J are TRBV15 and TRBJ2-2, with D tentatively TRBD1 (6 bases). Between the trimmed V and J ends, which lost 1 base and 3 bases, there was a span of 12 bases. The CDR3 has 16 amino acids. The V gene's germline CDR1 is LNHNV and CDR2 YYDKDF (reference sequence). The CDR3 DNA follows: TGTGCCACCAGCAGAGGTCAGGGGTCGCACACCGGGGAGCTGTTTTTT. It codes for CATSRGQGSHTGELFF.

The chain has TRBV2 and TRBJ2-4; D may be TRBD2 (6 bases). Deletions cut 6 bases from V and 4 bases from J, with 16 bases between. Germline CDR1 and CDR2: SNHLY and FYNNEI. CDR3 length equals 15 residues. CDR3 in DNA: TGTGCCAGCAGGATCCAGCTTGGGGGGAAAAACATTCAGTACTTC. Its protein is CASRIQLGGKNIQYF.

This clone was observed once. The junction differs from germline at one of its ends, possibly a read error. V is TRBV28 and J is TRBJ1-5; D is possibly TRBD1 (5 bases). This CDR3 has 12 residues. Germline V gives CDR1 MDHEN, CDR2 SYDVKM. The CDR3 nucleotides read TGCGCCGCAGGGTATAGCAATCAGCCCCAGCATTTT. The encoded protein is CAAGYSNQPQHF.

The CDR3 DNA reads as TGTGCCAGCAGTTCCTCTCACTCTGAAGCTTTCTTT. This translates into CASSSSHSEAFF. The chain joins TRBV28 to TRBJ1-1; D not resolved. Trimming pared 4 bases from V and 6 bases from J, leaving 9 bases between. The CDR3 extends over 12 amino acids. CDR1 and CDR2 (germline): MDHEN, SYDVKM.

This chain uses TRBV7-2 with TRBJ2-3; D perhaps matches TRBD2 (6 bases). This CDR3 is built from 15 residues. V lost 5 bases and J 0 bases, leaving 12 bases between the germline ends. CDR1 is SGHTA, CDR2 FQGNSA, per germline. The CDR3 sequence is CASSPDYLSTDTQYF. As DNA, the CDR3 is TGTGCCAGCAGCCCGGACTACTTGAGCACAGATACGCAGTATTTT. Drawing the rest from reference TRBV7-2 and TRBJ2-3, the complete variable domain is GAGVSQSPSNKVTEKGKDVELRCDPISGHTALYWYRQSLGQGLEFLIYFQGNSAPDKSGLPSDRFSAERTGGSVSTLTIQRTQQEDSAVYLCASSPDYLSTDTQYFGPGTRLTVL.

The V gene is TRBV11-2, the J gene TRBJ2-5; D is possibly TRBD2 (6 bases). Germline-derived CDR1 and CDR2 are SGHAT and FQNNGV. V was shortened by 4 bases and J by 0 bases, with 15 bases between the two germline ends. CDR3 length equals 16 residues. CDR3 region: CASSYRTGENQETQYF. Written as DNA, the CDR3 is TGTGCCAGCAGCTATCGGACGGGAGAGAACCAAGAGACCCAGTACTTC.

CDR3 sequence: CASSAGQGSPEAFF. CDR3 bases: TGTGCCAGCAGCGCCGGACAGGGGAGCCCTGAAGCTTTCTTT. The gene calls are TRBV7-6 and TRBJ1-1, with TRBD1 matching over 9 bases. Trimming removed 5 bases from V and 6 bases from J; junction bases left unmatched: 7. CDR3 length equals 14 residues. CDR1 is SGHVS and CDR2 is FNYEAQ in the germline V gene.

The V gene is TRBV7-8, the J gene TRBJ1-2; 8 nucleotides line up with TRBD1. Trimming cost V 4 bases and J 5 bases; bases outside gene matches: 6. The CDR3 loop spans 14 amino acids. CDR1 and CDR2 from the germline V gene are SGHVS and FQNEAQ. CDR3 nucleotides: TGTGCCAGCAGCTCAGGACAGGGTCCGTATGGCTACACCTTC. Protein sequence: CASSSGQGPYGYTF.

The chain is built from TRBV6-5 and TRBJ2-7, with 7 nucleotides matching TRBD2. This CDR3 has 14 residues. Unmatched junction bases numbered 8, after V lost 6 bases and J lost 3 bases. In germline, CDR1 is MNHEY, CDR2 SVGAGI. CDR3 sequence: CASRGLGMDYEQYF. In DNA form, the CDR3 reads TGTGCCAGCAGAGGACTAGGAATGGACTACGAGCAGTACTTC.

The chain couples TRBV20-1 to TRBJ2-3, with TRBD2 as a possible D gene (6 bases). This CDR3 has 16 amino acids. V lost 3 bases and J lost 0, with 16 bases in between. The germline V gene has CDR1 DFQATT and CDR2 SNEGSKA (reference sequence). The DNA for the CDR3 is TGCAGTGCTAGTATCTTCGGGGGTGCTAGCACAGATACGCAGTATTTT. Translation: CSASIFGGASTDTQYF.

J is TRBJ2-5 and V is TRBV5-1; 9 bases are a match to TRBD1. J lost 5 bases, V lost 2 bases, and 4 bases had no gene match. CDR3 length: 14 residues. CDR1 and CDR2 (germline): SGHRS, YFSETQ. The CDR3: CASSLQGAWETQYF. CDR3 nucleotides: TGCGCCAGCAGCTTACAGGGGGCATGGGAGACCCAGTACTTC.

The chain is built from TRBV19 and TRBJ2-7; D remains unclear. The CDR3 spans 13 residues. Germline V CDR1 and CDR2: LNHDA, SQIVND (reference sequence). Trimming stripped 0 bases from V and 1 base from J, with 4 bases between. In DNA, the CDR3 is TGTGCCAGTAGTATAGACCCTTCCTACGAGCAGTACTTC. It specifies CASSIDPSYEQYF.

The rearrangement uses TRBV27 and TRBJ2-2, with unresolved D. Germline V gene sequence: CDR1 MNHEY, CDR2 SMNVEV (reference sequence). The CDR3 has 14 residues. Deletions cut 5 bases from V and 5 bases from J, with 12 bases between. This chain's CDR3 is CASSPRSRTGELFF. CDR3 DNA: TGTGCCAGCAGTCCCCGAAGTCGGACCGGGGAGCTGTTTTTT.

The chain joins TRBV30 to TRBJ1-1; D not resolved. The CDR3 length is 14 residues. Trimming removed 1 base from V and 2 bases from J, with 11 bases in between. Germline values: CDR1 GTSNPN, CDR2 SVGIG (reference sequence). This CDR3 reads CAWSDRHANTEAFF. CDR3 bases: TGTGCCTGGAGTGACCGACACGCTAACACTGAAGCTTTCTTT.

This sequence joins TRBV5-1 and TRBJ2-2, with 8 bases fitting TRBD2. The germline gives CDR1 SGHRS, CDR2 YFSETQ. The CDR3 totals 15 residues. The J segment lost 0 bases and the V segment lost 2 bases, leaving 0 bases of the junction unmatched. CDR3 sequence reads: CASSFSGANTGELFF. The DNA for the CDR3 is TGCGCCAGCAGCTTTAGCGGGGCGAACACCGGGGAGCTGTTTTTT.

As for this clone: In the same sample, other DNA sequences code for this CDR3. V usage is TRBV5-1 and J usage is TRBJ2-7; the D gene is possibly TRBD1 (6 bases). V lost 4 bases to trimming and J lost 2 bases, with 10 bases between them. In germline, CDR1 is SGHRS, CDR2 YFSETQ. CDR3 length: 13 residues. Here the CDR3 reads CASSPTGPYEQYF. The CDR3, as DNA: TGCGCCAGCAGCCCGACAGGTCCCTACGAGCAGTACTTC.

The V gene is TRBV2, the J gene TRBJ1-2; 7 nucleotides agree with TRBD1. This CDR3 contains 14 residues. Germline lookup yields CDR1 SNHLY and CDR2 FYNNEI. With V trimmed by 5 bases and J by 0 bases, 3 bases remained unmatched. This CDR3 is CASSRDRANYGYTF. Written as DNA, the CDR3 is TGTGCCAGCAGTCGGGACAGAGCTAACTATGGCTACACCTTC.

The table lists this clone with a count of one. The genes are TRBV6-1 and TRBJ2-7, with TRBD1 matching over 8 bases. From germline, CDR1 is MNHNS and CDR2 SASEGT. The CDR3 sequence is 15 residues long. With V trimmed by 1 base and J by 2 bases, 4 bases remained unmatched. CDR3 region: CASSEGTGGTYEQYF. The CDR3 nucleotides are TGTGCCAGCAGTGAAGGCACAGGGGGTACCTACGAGCAGTACTTC.

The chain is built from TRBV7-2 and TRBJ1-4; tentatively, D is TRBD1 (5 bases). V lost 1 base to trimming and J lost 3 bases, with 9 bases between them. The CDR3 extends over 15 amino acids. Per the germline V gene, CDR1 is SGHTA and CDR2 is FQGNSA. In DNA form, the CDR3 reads TGTGCCAGCAGCTTAGTTGGAGGGGCTAATGAAAAACTGTTTTTT. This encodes CASSLVGGANEKLFF.